This TCR beta chain was recovered during a study of cytotoxic CD8 clonotypes in ibrutinib-treated CLL. Overall study: Averaging across samples gave roughly 250,000 productive templates and around 90,000 productive rearrangements. General study findings and limits: Clonality went up at ibrutinib response and then declined back toward baseline at progression. Collection times varied between progressing and sustained-remission patients.

Frozen-stored PBMCs produced about 2 micrograms of genomic DNA for TCR beta libraries. Measured with immunoSEQ multiplex PCR; TCRdb has only the in-frame clones, and not every one. Of around 330,000 clones listed, 67% are singletons. In regard to this clone: Its antigen is unknown.

The CDR3 is made up of 17 amino acids. V trimming: 0 bases; J trimming: 4 bases; junction bases outside the gene matches: 7. This rearrangement joins TRBV23-1 to TRBJ2-1; 9 positions match TRBD2. TRBV23-1 is reported as an ORF; its role is uncertain. The material was PBMCs, obtained after 36 months of ibrutinib treatment. This TCR was recovered from a human donor with chronic lymphocytic leukemia. The DNA for the CDR3 is TGCGCCAGCAGTCAATCGATCCTAGCGGGACGTTACAATGAGCAGTTCTTC. Translating gives CASSQSILAGRYNEQFF.